This T cell receptor (beta chain) originates from a study of blood T cell repertoires in COVID-19. Across the whole study: Spain, Italy and the United States supplied samples that represented acute and convalescent COVID-19.

Libraries were prepared by immunoSEQ multiplex PCR; TCRdb keeps only in-frame clonotypes and omits some of them. The sample includes about 290,000 clones, around four fifths seen only once; the top ten take around 4.2%. Germline CDR1 reads ENHRY; CDR2 reads SYGVKD. V was cut by 0 bases and J by 3 bases, with 14 bases left in between. This CDR3 has 16 residues. The chain uses TRBV10-3 and TRBJ1-2; D gene uncertain. Sequenced sample: peripheral blood. The receptor comes from a woman in her 50s with active or convalescent COVID-19. In DNA form, the CDR3 reads TGTGCCATCAGTGAGTCCGCCCAGGATAATTACTATGGCTACACCTTC. Its translation: CAISESAQDNYYGYTF.